A single TCR beta chain is shown here with its context. This clonotype appeared a single time. The antigen it binds to is not known. Base qualities are not recorded, but no much larger clone differs from it by a single base. In light of the paper, this sample's treatment or condition label describes: allogeneic hematopoietic cell transplantation with graft depleted of TCRalphabeta T cells and CD19 B cells. Transplant recipients were children who received TCRalphabeta/CD19-depleted allogeneic hematopoietic cell grafts. Its CDR3 holds 14 amino acids, cysteine through phenylalanine. Only CDR3 DNA is held: 42 bases, read in frame from base 1. According to the germline V gene (reference sequence), CDR1 reads SEHNR and CDR2 reads FQNEAQ. V drops 5 bases and J drops 3 bases, leaving 10 bases in between. This sample was included in a study of T-cell reconstitution after alpha-beta-depleted transplantation in children (dated by TCRdb to the mid-2010s). Study-level background: Using TCR repertoire profiling, the study followed T-cell immune reconstitution in a quantitative way in children after TCRalphabeta/CD19-depleted allogeneic hematopoietic cell transplantation. General study outcomes and caveats: Over the following months the frequencies of hyperexpanded clones went down, and after one year T-cell counts and TCRbeta diversity were mostly credited to newly produced T cells. About two months after transplant, the apparently early recovery of alphabetaT-cell counts reportedly depended on just several hundred clones that had expanded rapidly and came from non-depleted graft cells. The high TCRbeta diversity at day 60 in some patients was ascribed to recipient T cells and intrathymic progenitors that had survived conditioning.

The library was obtained by PCR. Sequenced using an Illumina HiSeq 2500. Molecular barcoding was employed in the preparation of TCR libraries, with unique molecular identifiers being used to normalize TCRbeta repertoire quantification. TCRdb reprocessing: public reads trimmed at Q25 with fastp, clones called with MiXCR, in-frame beta chains kept. Every distinct CDR3 protein forms one entry, paired with its most common genes and DNA. The sample data list 800,000 to 1,000,000 distinct CDR3 sequences, and about 29% of these were observed just once. Over 25% of the sample is taken by the ten largest. The source is a boy younger than two who had a stem cell transplant for SCID, so the T cells may come from the graft donor. The chain joins TRBV7-9 to TRBJ1-4; no D segment can be confidently identified. This specimen consisted of PBMCs, mostly from graft donor cells, obtained 360 days after TCRalphabeta/CD19-depleted stem cell transplant. Here is the DNA: TGTGCCAGCAGCCAGACGTGGGCTAATGAAAAACTGTTTTTT. Its amino acids are CASSQTWANEKLFF.